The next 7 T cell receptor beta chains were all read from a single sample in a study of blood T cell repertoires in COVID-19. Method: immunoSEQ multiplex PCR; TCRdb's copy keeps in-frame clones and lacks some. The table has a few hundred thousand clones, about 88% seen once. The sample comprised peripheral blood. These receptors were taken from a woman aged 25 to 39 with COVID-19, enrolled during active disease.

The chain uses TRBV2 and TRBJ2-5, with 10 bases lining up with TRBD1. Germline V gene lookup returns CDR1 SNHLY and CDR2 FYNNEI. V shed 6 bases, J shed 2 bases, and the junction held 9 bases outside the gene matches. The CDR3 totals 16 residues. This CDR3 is CASSPGQGLGQETQYF. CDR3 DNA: TGTGCCAGCAGCCCGGGACAGGGGTTGGGGCAAGAGACCCAGTACTTC.

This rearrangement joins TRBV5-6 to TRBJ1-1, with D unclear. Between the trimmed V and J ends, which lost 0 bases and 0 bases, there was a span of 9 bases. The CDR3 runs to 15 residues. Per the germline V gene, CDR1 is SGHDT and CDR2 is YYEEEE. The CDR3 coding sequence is TGTGCCAGCAGCTTGGGTCTGGGAGTGAACACTGAAGCTTTCTTT. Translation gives CASSLGLGVNTEAFF.

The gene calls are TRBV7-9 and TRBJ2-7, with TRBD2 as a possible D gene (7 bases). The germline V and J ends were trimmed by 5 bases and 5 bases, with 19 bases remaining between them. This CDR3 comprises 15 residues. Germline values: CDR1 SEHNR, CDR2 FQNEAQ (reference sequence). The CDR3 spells CASSPWAGEGDEQYF. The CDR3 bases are TGTGCCAGCAGCCCGTGGGCGGGAGAGGGGGACGAGCAGTACTTC.

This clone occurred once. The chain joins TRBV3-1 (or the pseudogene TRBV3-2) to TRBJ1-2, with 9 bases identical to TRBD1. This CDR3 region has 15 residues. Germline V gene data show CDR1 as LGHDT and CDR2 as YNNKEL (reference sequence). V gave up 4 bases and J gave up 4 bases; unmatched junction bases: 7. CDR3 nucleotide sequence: TGTGCCAGCAGCCCTCCCCTGGGACAGGGCTATGGCTACACCTTC. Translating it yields CASSPPLGQGYGYTF.

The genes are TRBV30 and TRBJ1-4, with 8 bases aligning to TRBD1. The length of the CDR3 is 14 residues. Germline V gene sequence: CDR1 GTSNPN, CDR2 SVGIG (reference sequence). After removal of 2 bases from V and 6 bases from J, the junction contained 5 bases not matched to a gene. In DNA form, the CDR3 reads TGTGCCTGGAGTAAGACAGGGGTTGATGAAAAACTGTTTTTT. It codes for CAWSKTGVDEKLFF.

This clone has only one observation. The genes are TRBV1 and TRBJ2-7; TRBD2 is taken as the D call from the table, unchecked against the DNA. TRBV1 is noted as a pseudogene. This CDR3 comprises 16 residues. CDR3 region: CTSSRGPLGTNYEQYF. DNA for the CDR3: TGCACCAGCAGCCGGGGTCCACTAGGTACCAACTACGAGCAGTACTTC.

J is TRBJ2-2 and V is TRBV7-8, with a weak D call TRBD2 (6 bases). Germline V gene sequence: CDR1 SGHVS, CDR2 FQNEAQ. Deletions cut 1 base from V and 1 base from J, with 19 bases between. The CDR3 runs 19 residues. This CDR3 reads CASSLERRARSVNTGELFF. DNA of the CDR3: TGTGCCAGCAGCTTAGAGCGGAGGGCCCGATCGGTGAACACCGGGGAGCTGTTTTTT. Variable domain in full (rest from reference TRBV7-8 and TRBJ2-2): GAGVSQSPRYKVAKRGQDVALRCDPISGHVSLFWYQQALGQGPEFLTYFQNEAQLDKSGLPSDRFFAERPEGSVSTLKIQRTQQEDSAVYLCASSLERRARSVNTGELFFGEGSRLTVL.